This T cell receptor (beta chain) is drawn from a study of response to subunit inactivated influenza vaccine. Findings and limits, study-wide: Researchers suggested that each seasonal influenza vaccination recruits few new T cells.

MiXCR was run by TCRdb on the RT-PCR reads, yielding one entry per CDR3 protein. Of about 700,000 distinct CDR3 sequences in the sample, about 15% were seen once. Note on this clonotype: Its antigen is still unknown.

Germline trimming cut 5 bases from V and 1 base from J; bases unmatched to any gene: 8. The germline V gene has CDR1 MNHEY and CDR2 SMNVEV (reference sequence). The length of the CDR3 is 16 residues. V and J are TRBV27 and TRBJ2-3, with TRBD1 matching over 8 bases. The receptor's source is a man aged 50 to 59 who received an inactivated influenza vaccine. The sample in question was PBMCs from blood, obtained approximately 15 days before vaccination. The CDR3 is CASSPTGGGRTDTQYF. The CDR3 coding sequence is TGTGCCAGCAGTCCAACAGGGGGTGGGCGCACAGATACGCAGTATTTT.